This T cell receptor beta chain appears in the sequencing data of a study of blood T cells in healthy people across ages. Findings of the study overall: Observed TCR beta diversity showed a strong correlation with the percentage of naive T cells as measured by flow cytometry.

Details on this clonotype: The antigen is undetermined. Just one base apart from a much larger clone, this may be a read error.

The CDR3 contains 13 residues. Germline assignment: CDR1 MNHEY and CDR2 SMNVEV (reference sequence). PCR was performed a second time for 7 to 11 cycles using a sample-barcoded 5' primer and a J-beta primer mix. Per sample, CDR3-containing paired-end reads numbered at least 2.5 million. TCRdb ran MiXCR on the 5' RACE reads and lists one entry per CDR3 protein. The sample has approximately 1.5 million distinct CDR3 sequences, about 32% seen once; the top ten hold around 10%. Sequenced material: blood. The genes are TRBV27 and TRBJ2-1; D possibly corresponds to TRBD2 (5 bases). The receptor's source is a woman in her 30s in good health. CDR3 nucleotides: TGTGCCAGCAGGAGTACGGGGTACAATGAGCGGTTCTTC. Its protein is CASRSTGYNERFF.